This T cell receptor (beta chain) derives from a study of OX40 agonist ivuxolimab in advanced cancers. Assay: immunoSEQ multiplex PCR; the TCRdb copy retains only in-frame clones and omits some. The sample holds about 94,000 clones, 94% seen once. Between the trimmed V and J ends, which lost 1 base and 1 base, there was a span of 8 bases. CDR3 size: 14 residues. Germline V gene sequence: CDR1 SGHTA, CDR2 FQGNSA. The chain is built from TRBV7-2 and TRBJ2-7; D remains unclear. The receptor's source is an adult with an advanced solid tumor such as melanoma, head and neck, liver or kidney cancer. The sequencing used CD4+ or CD8+ T cells sorted from blood, collected in a trial of the OX40 agonist ivuxolimab. The CDR3 reads CASSLGGTSYEQYF. CDR3 bases: TGTGCCAGCAGCTTAGGAGGAACTTCCTACGAGCAGTACTTC. Filled out from reference TRBV7-2 and TRBJ2-7, the complete variable domain reads GAGVSQSPSNKVTEKGKDVELRCDPISGHTALYWYRQSLGQGLEFLIYFQGNSAPDKSGLPSDRFSAERTGGSVSTLTIQRTQQEDSAVYLCASSLGGTSYEQYFGPGTRLTVT.